Listed below are T cell receptor beta chains from one sample, sequenced in a study of T cells after yellow fever vaccination. TCRdb used MiXCR to reprocess the 5' RACE reads, holding one entry per CDR3 protein. The sample includes about 120,000 distinct CDR3 sequences, nearly 15% of them seen just once. The source was CD8+ T cells sorted from PBMCs, collected 5 days after the yellow fever booster vaccination. Source of these receptors: a young man who received the YFV17D yellow fever vaccine. CDR3s include the opening cysteine and the closing phenylalanine or tryptophan. The D gene is left open where the match is weak. Only some rows state a clone size, as once, few, many or a class for expanded clones.

size	J	D	V	DNA	CDR3
NA	TRBJ2-1	TRBD1	TRBV13	TGTGCCAGCAGGACAGGGCACTACAATGAGCAGTTCTTC	CASRTGHYNEQFF
few	TRBJ2-3	TRBD1	TRBV9	TGTGCCAGCAGCGTAGGAAGTGGAGACAGGGTTTTGTCAGATACGCAGTATTTT	CASSVGSGDRVLSDTQYF
few	TRBJ2-3	NA	TRBV19	TGTGCCAGTGGACCATTCACTATCACAGATACGCAGTATTTT	CASGPFTITDTQYF
NA	TRBJ1-1	NA	TRBV4-2	TGTGCCAGCAGCCAAGATGGCAGTGAAGCTTTCTTT	CASSQDGSEAFF
many	TRBJ2-2	TRBD1	TRBV5-1	TGCGCCAGCAGCGTGGGACAGGGAGGGATCGGGGAGCTGTTTTTT	CASSVGQGGIGELFF
many	TRBJ2-7	NA	TRBV6-6	TGTGCCAGCAGTTACTGGCAGTCCTCGCCTGACTACGAGCAGTACTTC	CASSYWQSSPDYEQYF
NA	TRBJ1-5	NA	TRBV19	TGTGCCAGTAGTATTAGGGCCCTGGGCAATCAGCCCCAGCATTTT	CASSIRALGNQPQHF
few	TRBJ1-1	NA	TRBV25-1	TGTGCCAGCAGTGCCCGGCGGACTAAGGAGAACACTGAAGCTTTCTTT	CASSARRTKENTEAFF
NA	TRBJ2-7	NA	TRBV25-1	TGTGCCAGCAGTCCGAATGGGGGCCTCTCCTACGAGCAGTACTTC	CASSPNGGLSYEQYF
few	TRBJ2-7	NA	TRBV25-1	TGTGCCAGCAGCAATCTCCCCGAGCAGTACTTC	CASSNLPEQYF
few	TRBJ1-2	TRBD1	TRBV5-6	TGTGCCAGCAGCCTGTGGACAGGGATGAATGGCTACACCTTC	CASSLWTGMNGYTF
NA	TRBJ2-2	NA	TRBV5-4	TGTGCCAGCAGCCCGGGATCCTTGGGGGAGCTGTTTTTT	CASSPGSLGELFF
NA	TRBJ1-5	NA	TRBV12-3/TRBV12-4	TGTGCCAGCAGTTTAGATAACCATCAGCCCCAGCATTTT	CASSLDNHQPQHF
NA	TRBJ1-5	NA	TRBV12-3/TRBV12-4	TGTGCCAGCAGCTCCAACAATCAGCCCCAGCATTTT	CASSSNNQPQHF
NA	TRBJ2-3	TRBD2	TRBV15	TGTGCCACCAGCAGAGGGGGGGGACTAGTCACAGATACGCAGTATTTT	CATSRGGGLVTDTQYF
NA	TRBJ1-1	TRBD1	TRBV6-2/TRBV6-3	TGTGCCAGCAGTAAGCGACAGGGGAGCACTGAAGCTTTCTTT	CASSKRQGSTEAFF
many	TRBJ2-1	TRBD1	TRBV15	TGTGCCACCAGCAGATTACAGGGGGTGGACTACAATGAGCAGTTCTTC	CATSRLQGVDYNEQFF
few	TRBJ1-3	NA	TRBV14	TGTGCCAGCAGCCGAGGGACCGCGGACTTGAATTTT	CASSRGTADLNF
many	TRBJ1-2	NA	TRBV5-1	TGCGCCAGCAGCTTGGCCCAGGTAGGGCCCAACTATGGCTACACCTTC	CASSLAQVGPNYGYTF
NA	TRBJ2-7	TRBD1	TRBV14	TGTGCCAGCAGCCCCCTGAGGGACAGGAGGACCTACGAGCAGTACTTC	CASSPLRDRRTYEQYF
few	TRBJ1-2	NA	TRBV7-9	TGTGCCAGCAGCCCCTCCGGTTTGGGGGAAGCTAACTATGGCTACACCTTC	CASSPSGLGEANYGYTF
NA	TRBJ2-7	NA	TRBV6-5	TGTGCCAGCAGTTACGGAAGTGGGGCCGAGCAGTACTTC	CASSYGSGAEQYF
NA	TRBJ1-2	NA	TRBV19	TGTGCCAGTAGTATTACCGGGGGCGGCTATGGCTACACCTTC	CASSITGGGYGYTF
few	TRBJ2-3	NA	TRBV7-9	TGTGCCAGCAGCTTACGGTTCGCAGGGGCGCGCACAGATACGCAGTATTTT	CASSLRFAGARTDTQYF
few	TRBJ1-2	NA	TRBV20-1	TGCAGTGCCCCCTCCGGGTCTCAACGCGGCTATGGCTACACCTTC	CSAPSGSQRGYGYTF
few	TRBJ2-5	TRBD1	TRBV7-8	TGTGCCAGCAGCTTAGGCCCAGGGGGCGAAGAGACCCAGTACTTC	CASSLGPGGEETQYF